The entry below describes one T cell receptor (beta chain). The sample comes from a study of blood T cell repertoires in COVID-19. The overall study: Donors in the United States, Italy and Spain gave samples during acute or convalescent COVID-19.

With V trimmed by 6 bases and J by 0 bases, 8 bases remained unmatched. The CDR3 spans 17 residues. Germline V gives CDR1 SGHVS, CDR2 FQNEAQ. How the authors handled the data: Reference gene primer amplification gave estimated nucleated cell counts. Profiling relied on immunoSEQ multiplex PCR, and the TCRdb table lists in-frame clones only, not all of them. V and J calls and clone size come straight from that table; D and trimming were deduced from the DNA. The profile shows about 190,000 clones, approximately 85% of them singletons. Sequencing was performed on peripheral blood. This TCR was recovered from a woman older than 75 with acute or convalescent COVID-19. The chain carries TRBV7-8 and TRBJ2-1, with TRBD2 matching over 10 bases. The CDR3, as DNA: TGTGCCAGCAGTCTGCTAGCGGGAGCAGACTCCTACAATGAGCAGTTCTTC. Translated: CASSLLAGADSYNEQFF.